This T cell receptor (beta chain) was sequenced for a study of control samples from healthy donors and cancer patients. This CDR3 is 15 amino acids long. V was clipped by 1 base and J by 5 bases; unmatched bases: 7. Per germline, CDR1 MGHDK and CDR2 SYGVNS. The table came from immunoSEQ multiplex PCR; TCRdb's copy has only in-frame clones and leaves some out. This sample has over 20,000 clones, with 80% to 85% found just once. Sequenced sample: PBMCs. This sequence originates from a man in his 60s with colorectal cancer. The chain employs TRBV25-1 and TRBJ1-2, with TRBD1 matching over 7 bases. CDR3 amino acids: CASSESGRGLYGYTF. The CDR3 coding sequence is TGTGCCAGCAGTGAATCTGGTAGGGGGCTGTATGGCTACACCTTC.